What follows are 31 T cell receptor beta chains derived from one specimen sequenced in a study of cytomegalovirus exposure and HLA in healthy donors (dated by TCRdb to about 2017). The library was obtained by the immunoSEQ multiplex PCR assay. A mixture of 60 forward primers for TCR Vbeta segments and 13 reverse primers for TCR Jbeta segments was used in the multiplex PCR. The source is immuneACCESS, and TCRdb retained only in-frame sequences with V and J called. Part of the clones is not carried over; for the studies checked, unresolved V genes explain less than half of this, and the remainder is unexplained. Across this sample there are some 170,000 clones, with roughly 76% seen only once. The ten largest clonotypes hold about 13% of the sample. What was sequenced was PBMCs. The receptor source for this set is a woman aged 45-65 years in good health and CMV-seronegative.

This clone was seen a few times. The J gene is TRBJ1-3, the V gene TRBV5-4; D may be TRBD1 (6 bases). CDR1 is SGHNT and CDR2 is YYREEE in the germline V gene (reference sequence). CDR3 length: 14 amino acids. Trimming stripped 3 bases from V and 3 bases from J, with 10 bases between. In nucleotides, the CDR3 is TGTGCCAGCAGCTACCGGGACATTGGAAACACCATATATTTT. Its protein product is CASSYRDIGNTIYF.

This chain uses TRBV11-2 with TRBJ1-1; 9 nucleotides agree with TRBD1. The ends lost 5 bases at V and 3 bases at J; junction bases unmatched: 7. The CDR3 is 15 amino acids. The germline CDR1 and CDR2 sequences are SGHAT and FQNNGV. Here the CDR3 DNA reads TGTGCCAGCAGCCGGTGGGGACAGGGTTACACTGAAGCTTTCTTT. This gives the protein CASSRWGQGYTEAFF.

The genes are TRBV7-2 and TRBJ2-1; D is possibly TRBD1 (7 bases). The CDR3 is 14 amino acids. Germline CDR1 is SGHTA and CDR2 is FQGNSA. Trimming cost V 5 bases and J 4 bases, with 12 bases left between them. In DNA form, the CDR3 reads TGTGCCAGCAGCCTCCAGGGGGGTTACAATGAGCAGTTCTTC. Translation: CASSLQGGYNEQFF. The variable domain in full, with the rest retrieved from reference TRBV7-2 and TRBJ2-1, is GAGVSQSPSNKVTEKGKDVELRCDPISGHTALYWYRQSLGQGLEFLIYFQGNSAPDKSGLPSDRFSAERTGGSVSTLTIQRTQQEDSAVYLCASSLQGGYNEQFFGPGTRLTVL.

CDR3 sequence (DNA): TGTGCCTCTACCCCGCTAGCGGGACCGAAACGAAACACCGGGGAGCTGTTTTTT. This encodes CASTPLAGPKRNTGELFF. This chain connects TRBV19 to TRBJ2-2; 9 nucleotides line up with TRBD2. The CDR3 extends over 18 amino acids. Germline values: CDR1 LNHDA, CDR2 SQIVND (reference sequence). With 11 bases clipped from V and 2 bases from J, the junction kept 18 bases outside the gene matches.

The J gene is TRBJ1-2, the V gene TRBV27, with a tentative D call TRBD1 (5 bases). V lost 3 bases, J lost 4 bases, and 9 bases lay in between. In germline, CDR1 is MNHEY, CDR2 SMNVEV (reference sequence). The length of the CDR3 is 13 residues. CDR3 nucleotides: TGTGCCAGCAGTTTCGGGGGAGGCTATGGCTACACCTTC. Translating it yields CASSFGGGYGYTF.

This clone was counted between two and nine times. The chain has TRBV5-8 and TRBJ2-5; 13 bases are a match to TRBD2. Trimming cost V 0 bases and J 0 bases; bases outside gene matches: 5. From germline, CDR1 is SGHTS and CDR2 YDEGEE. This CDR3 region has 18 residues. The CDR3 loop is CASSLGQTSGGNQETQYF. The CDR3 DNA follows: TGTGCCAGCAGCTTGGGGCAGACTAGCGGGGGGAACCAAGAGACCCAGTACTTC.

The rearrangement joins TRBV11-2 to TRBJ1-1; D is perhaps TRBD1 (6 bases). V lost 5 bases and J 1 base, leaving 11 bases between the germline ends. The length of the CDR3 is 14 residues. CDR1 and CDR2 (germline): SGHAT, FQNNGV. The CDR3 DNA reads as TGTGCCAGCAGCCTCGCGGGGGCGAACACTGAAGCTTTCTTT. Protein: CASSLAGANTEAFF.

The V gene is TRBV11-2, the J gene TRBJ2-7; TRBD2 matches at 12 bases. Germline trimming cut 0 bases from V and 6 bases from J; bases unmatched to any gene: 9. The CDR3 extends over 17 amino acids. Germline loops: CDR1 SGHAT, CDR2 FQNNGV. The CDR3 DNA reads TGTGCCAGCAGCTTAGATCTCCGACTAGCGGGAGAGGGCGAGCAGTACTTC. Its translation: CASSLDLRLAGEGEQYF.

The J gene is TRBJ2-1, the V gene TRBV7-3, with D possibly being TRBD1 (6 bases). Trimming removed 7 bases at V and 5 bases at J, with 18 bases between. The germline V gene has CDR1 SGHTA and CDR2 FQGTGA. The CDR3 is made up of 15 amino acids. The CDR3 here is CASTLGQGPHNEQFF. DNA for the CDR3: TGTGCCAGCACGCTCGGGCAGGGGCCCCACAATGAGCAGTTCTTC.

The CDR3 DNA is TGTGCCAGCAGCTTTTCCGGTCTCGGGGAGCAGTACTTC. It codes for CASSFSGLGEQYF. The rearrangement links TRBV5-6 to TRBJ2-7; D not resolved. Germline V lookup: CDR1 SGHDT, CDR2 YYEEEE. With 2 bases removed from V and 7 bases from J, the gap between germline ends came to 13 bases. This CDR3 comprises 13 residues.

The chain uses TRBV5-1 and TRBJ1-1, with TRBD1 identical over 7 bases. The CDR3 contains 15 residues. Germline-derived CDR1 and CDR2 are SGHRS and YFSETQ. V trimming: 4 bases; J trimming: 1 base; junction bases outside the gene matches: 7. CDR3 bases: TGCGCCAGCAGCACCGGACAGGCACAGAACACTGAAGCTTTCTTT. This sequence encodes CASSTGQAQNTEAFF.

The chain combines TRBV15 with TRBJ2-5; 8 nucleotides match TRBD2. CDR1 and CDR2 from the germline V gene are LNHNV and YYDKDF (reference sequence). The J segment lost 5 bases and the V segment lost 4 bases, leaving 6 bases of the junction unmatched. CDR3 length equals 14 residues. The CDR3, as DNA: TGTGCCACCAGCACCGGACTAGCCGAGGAGACCCAGTACTTC. Amino acids: CATSTGLAEETQYF.

V and J are TRBV12-5 and TRBJ2-2, with TRBD2 as a possible D gene (6 bases). Between the trimmed V and J ends, which lost 5 bases and 2 bases, there was a span of 12 bases. CDR3 size: 15 residues. Germline V gives CDR1 LGHNT, CDR2 FRNRAP. For the CDR3, the DNA is TGTGCTAGTGGTACCTCCGGGACTAACACCGGGGAGCTGTTTTTT. Translation gives CASGTSGTNTGELFF.

J is TRBJ1-2 and V is TRBV30; D remains ambiguous. Germline V gene lookup returns CDR1 GTSNPN and CDR2 SVGIG (reference sequence). The CDR3 is 13 residues long. Trimming removed 4 bases at V and 7 bases at J, with 16 bases between. CDR3 sequence: CAWTLGEGAGYTF. CDR3 DNA sequence: TGTGCCTGGACCCTTGGGGAGGGAGCTGGCTACACCTTC. Based on the CDR3 plus reference TRBV30 and TRBJ1-2, the full variable domain is SQTIHQWPATLVQPVGSPLSLECTVEGTSNPNLYWYRQAAGRGLQLLFYSVGIGQISSEVPQNLSASRPQDRQFILSSKKLLLSDSGFYLCAWTLGEGAGYTFGSGTRLTVV.

The chain recombines TRBV27 with TRBJ2-5; D gene uncertain. With the DNA end fitting TRBJ2-7 better, the J assignment may be wrong. Germline V gene sequence: CDR1 MNHEY, CDR2 SMNVEV (reference sequence). This CDR3 is 14 amino acids long. The CDR3 nucleotides read TGTGCCAGCAGTTATTCGTCGGTAAGCTACGAGCAGTACTTC. It encodes CASSYSSVSYEQYF.

The chain has TRBV19 and TRBJ1-1, with D perhaps TRBD1 (6 bases). The V end was cut by 8 bases, the J end by 6 bases, with 19 bases between. This CDR3 contains 14 residues. Germline V gene sequence: CDR1 LNHDA, CDR2 SQIVND (reference sequence). The CDR3, as DNA: TGTGCCAGTGGAGATGCCGACAGGTGGGCTGAAGCTTTCTTT. As protein: CASGDADRWAEAFF.

This clone was counted a single time. V and J are TRBV7-8 and TRBJ2-5; TRBD2 aligns across 10 bases. The CDR3 length is 19 residues. V lost 0 bases and J lost 1; bases outside the gene matches: 11. Germline CDR1 SGHVS, CDR2 FQNEAQ. The CDR3 here is CASSLARASGGSPQETQYF. DNA of the CDR3: TGTGCCAGCAGCTTAGCGCGGGCTAGCGGGGGCTCACCCCAAGAGACCCAGTACTTC.

V and J are TRBV4-2 and TRBJ2-7; 15 bases are a match to TRBD2. Germline V lookup: CDR1 LGHNA, CDR2 YNFKEQ. The CDR3 has 22 amino acids. J lost 0 bases, V lost 0 bases, and 15 bases had no gene match. The CDR3 is CASSQDPTVSGTSGGSSYEQYF. CDR3 coding DNA: TGTGCCAGCAGCCAAGATCCCACCGTCTCCGGGACTAGCGGGGGGAGCTCCTACGAGCAGTACTTC.

V gene TRBV5-4 combines with J gene TRBJ2-2; 12 nucleotides match TRBD1. With V trimmed by 3 bases and J by 7 bases, 13 bases remained unmatched. The germline V gene has CDR1 SGHNT and CDR2 YYREEE (reference sequence). The CDR3 spans 18 residues. CDR3 in DNA: TGTGCCAGCAGCTCCGGAGGGGGACAGGGGGCGCGAAGCGGGGAGCTGTTTTTT. Translation: CASSSGGGQGARSGELFF.

In this sample, this clone turned up once. The V call is TRBV29-1, the J call TRBJ1-2; 7 bases are a match to TRBD1. Germline lookup yields CDR1 SQVTM and CDR2 ANQGSEA. V lost 6 bases to trimming and J lost 7 bases; unmatched junction nucleotides: 11. The CDR3 is 13 amino acids. CDR3 protein: CSVPSDRASGYTF. CDR3 nucleotide sequence: TGCAGCGTACCCAGTGACAGGGCTAGTGGCTACACCTTC.

This chain joins TRBV11-2 and TRBJ2-5; 11 bases are a match to TRBD2. Trimming at V came to 5 bases and at J to 4 bases, leaving 15 bases not matched to a gene. Per germline, CDR1 SGHAT and CDR2 FQNNGV. CDR3 length equals 18 residues. This CDR3 is CASSDPLLAGGRGETQYF. The CDR3 DNA is TGTGCCAGCAGCGACCCTCTGCTAGCGGGGGGACGAGGAGAGACCCAGTACTTC.

The chain combines TRBV29-1 with TRBJ2-1; D unclear. This CDR3 spans 11 amino acids. Trimming left V 6 bases short and J 5 bases short, with 8 bases between. Germline V gives CDR1 SQVTM, CDR2 ANQGSEA. This chain's CDR3 is CSVEPDNEQFF. The CDR3 nucleotides read TGCAGCGTCGAACCTGACAATGAGCAGTTCTTC.

This chain connects TRBV4-1 to TRBJ1-5; maybe TRBD1 (5 bases). The CDR3 spans 17 residues. In germline, CDR1 is MGHRA, CDR2 YSYEKL. Deletions cut 3 bases from V and 2 bases from J, with 17 bases between. The CDR3 sequence is CASSHPSGKKGNQPQHF. The CDR3 nucleotides read TGCGCCAGCAGCCACCCCTCAGGGAAAAAGGGCAATCAGCCCCAGCATTTT.

Here the CDR3 reads CAWTTGFDTGELFF. In DNA, the CDR3 is TGTGCCTGGACGACAGGGTTTGACACCGGGGAGCTGTTTTTT. The V and J genes are TRBV30 and TRBJ2-2; 7 bases agree with TRBD1. V shed 4 bases, J shed 3 bases, and the junction held 5 bases outside the gene matches. This CDR3 comprises 14 residues. The germline V gene encodes CDR1 GTSNPN and CDR2 SVGIG (reference sequence).

V gene TRBV19 combines with J gene TRBJ1-6, with 7 nucleotides matching TRBD1. CDR3 size: 14 residues. V shed 5 bases and J 7 bases; nucleotides not matched to a gene: 5. Germline V gene lookup returns CDR1 LNHDA and CDR2 SQIVND (reference sequence). CDR3 coding DNA: TGTGCCAGTAGTCCCGGGACAGAGAATTCACCCCTCCACTTT. This codes for CASSPGTENSPLHF.

This clone has only one observation. The chain uses TRBV10-3 and TRBJ2-5; no clear D gene. The CDR3 is made up of 12 amino acids. The V gene lost 2 bases and the J gene lost 7 bases, with 8 bases spanning the gap. Germline lookup yields CDR1 ENHRY and CDR2 SYGVKD. The CDR3 spells CAISEAQATQYF. The CDR3 DNA is TGTGCCATCAGTGAGGCTCAGGCGACCCAGTACTTC.

Points on this clone: One junction end does not reproduce the germline sequence, and a read error may be involved. The chain recombines TRBV2 with TRBJ1-1, with unresolved D. The length of the CDR3 is 12 residues. Germline CDR1 SNHLY, CDR2 FYNNEI. CDR3 loop: CASSRGNSEAFF. CDR3 nucleotide sequence: TGTGCCAGCAGTAGAGGGAACTCTGAAGCTTTCTTT.

The chain links TRBV29-1 to TRBJ2-1; tentative D call: TRBD2 (6 bases). Trimming shortened V by 2 bases and J by 10 bases, and 15 bases separated the two germline ends. CDR1 SQVTM and CDR2 ANQGSEA come from the germline V gene. The CDR3 contains 13 residues. The CDR3 region has the DNA TGCAGCGTTGAAAGAGGCGGTCGGGGGGAGCAGTTCTTC. Translation gives CSVERGGRGEQFF.

The rearrangement joins TRBV4-1 to TRBJ2-7, with 9 bases fitting TRBD1. This CDR3 contains 13 residues. The V segment lost 1 base and the J segment 5 bases; nucleotides outside the gene matches: 0. Germline loops: CDR1 MGHRA, CDR2 YSYEKL. CDR3 in amino acids: CASSQGQGDEQYF. As DNA, the CDR3 is TGCGCCAGCAGCCAAGGACAGGGGGACGAGCAGTACTTC.

In this sample, this clone turned up a few times. V usage is TRBV7-8 and J usage is TRBJ2-7; D not certain. Trimming cost V 4 bases and J 3 bases, with 25 bases left between them. The CDR3 is 18 amino acids. Germline CDR1 reads SGHVS; CDR2 reads FQNEAQ. The CDR3 DNA follows: TGTGCCAGCAGCTCCACCCCCCTCGAACACCCTTCCCGCTACGAGCAGTACTTC. Its translation: CASSSTPLEHPSRYEQYF.

At least ten counts were recorded for this clone. The sample holds other DNA sequences that translate to the same CDR3. This sequence joins TRBV7-2 and TRBJ1-1, with TRBD1 identical over 9 bases. The CDR3 consists of 16 residues. Germline-derived CDR1 and CDR2 are SGHTA and FQGNSA. The V segment lost 5 bases and the J segment 1 base; nucleotides outside the gene matches: 8. This CDR3 reads CASSPGQGLGNTEAFF. CDR3 sequence (DNA): TGTGCCAGCAGCCCTGGACAGGGGCTGGGGAACACTGAAGCTTTCTTT.